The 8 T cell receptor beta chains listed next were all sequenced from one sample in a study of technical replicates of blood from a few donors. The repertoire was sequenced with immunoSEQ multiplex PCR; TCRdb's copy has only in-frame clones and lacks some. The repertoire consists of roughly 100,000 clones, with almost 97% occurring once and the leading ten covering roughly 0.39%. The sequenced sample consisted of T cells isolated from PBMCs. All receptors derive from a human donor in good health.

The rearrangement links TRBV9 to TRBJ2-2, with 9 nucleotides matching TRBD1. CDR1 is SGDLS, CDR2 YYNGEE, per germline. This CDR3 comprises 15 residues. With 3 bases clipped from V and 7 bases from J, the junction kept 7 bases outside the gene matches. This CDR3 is CASSEWTGEVGELFF. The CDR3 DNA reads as TGTGCCAGCAGCGAATGGACAGGGGAAGTCGGGGAGCTGTTTTTT.

The CDR3 here is CASSQDYRATSYEQYF. CDR3 bases: TGTGCCAGCAGCCAAGATTACAGGGCTACCTCCTACGAGCAGTACTTC. The chain uses TRBV4-2 and TRBJ2-7; D possibly corresponds to TRBD1 (6 bases). From germline, CDR1 is LGHNA and CDR2 YNFKEQ. The CDR3 extends over 16 amino acids. Trimming stripped 0 bases from V and 0 bases from J, with 12 bases between.

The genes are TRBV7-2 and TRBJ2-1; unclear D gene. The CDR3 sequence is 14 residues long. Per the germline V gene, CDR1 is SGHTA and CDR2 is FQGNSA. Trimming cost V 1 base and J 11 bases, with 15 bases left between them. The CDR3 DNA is TGTGCCAGCAGCTTAGACGGTACGGCAGACAAGCAGTTCTTC. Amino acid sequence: CASSLDGTADKQFF.

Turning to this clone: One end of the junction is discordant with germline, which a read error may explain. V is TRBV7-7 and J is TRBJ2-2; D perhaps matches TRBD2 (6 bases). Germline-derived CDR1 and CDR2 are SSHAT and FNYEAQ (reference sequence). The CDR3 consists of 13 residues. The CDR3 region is CASSPGVAGELFF. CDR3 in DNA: TGTGCTAGCAGCCCGGGGGTGGCCGGGGAGCTGTTTTTT.

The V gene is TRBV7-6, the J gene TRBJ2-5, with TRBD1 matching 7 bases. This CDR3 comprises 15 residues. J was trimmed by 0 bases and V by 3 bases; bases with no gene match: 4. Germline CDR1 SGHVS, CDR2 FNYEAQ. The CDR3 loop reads CASSLAGTDQETQYF. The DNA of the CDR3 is TGTGCCAGCAGCTTGGCCGGGACAGACCAAGAGACCCAGTACTTC.

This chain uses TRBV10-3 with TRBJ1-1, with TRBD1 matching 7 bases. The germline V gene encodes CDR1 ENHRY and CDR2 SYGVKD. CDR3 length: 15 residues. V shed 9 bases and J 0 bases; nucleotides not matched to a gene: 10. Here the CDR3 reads CAISFARGVNTEAFF. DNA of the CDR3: TGTGCCATTTCTTTCGCCAGGGGGGTGAACACTGAAGCTTTCTTT.

In nucleotides, the CDR3 is TGTGCCAGCAGCCCTTACGGGGGAAGCTCCTACGAGCAGTACTTC. Amino acid sequence: CASSPYGGSSYEQYF. The J gene is TRBJ2-7, the V gene TRBV5-5; tentative D call: TRBD2 (6 bases). V was clipped by 4 bases and J by 0 bases, with 14 bases between them. The CDR3 contains 15 residues. Germline CDR1 SGHKS, CDR2 YYEKEE (reference sequence).

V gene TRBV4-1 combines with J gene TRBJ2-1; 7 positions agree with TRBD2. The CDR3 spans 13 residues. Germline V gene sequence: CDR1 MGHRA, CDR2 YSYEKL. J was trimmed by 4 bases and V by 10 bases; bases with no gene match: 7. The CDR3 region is CATSLAVYNEQFF. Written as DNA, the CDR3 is TGCGCCACCTCCCTAGCGGTATACAATGAGCAGTTCTTC.